This T cell receptor beta chain originates from a study of T cell clones after liver transplantation (dated by TCRdb to between 2019 and 2020). Regarding the complete study: The samples were obtained from ITN030ST, a randomized trial that attempted immunosuppression withdrawal within 2 years after liver transplantation. Blood samples were collected pre-transplant, then pre-randomization ahead of withdrawal, and finally post-randomization once withdrawal had either been completed or failed. Donor-reactive T cell clones were identified by TCRbeta sequencing after a pre-transplant mixed lymphocyte reaction and then tracked in post-transplant blood. A cohort of 8 liver transplant recipients was studied, of whom 3 were classified as tolerant and 5 as non-tolerant. Three of the eight recipients were HCV-positive; the others were transplanted for non-autoimmune, non-viral indications. Tolerance was defined as complete withdrawal of immunosuppression for at least one year without a rise in liver enzymes beyond twice the upper limit of normal. The subjects received no induction therapy and were kept on standard immunosuppression until randomization at 12-24 months post-transplant. Third party-reactive TCRbeta sequences were also identified from pre-transplant MLRs to serve as an antigen-independent comparator for donor-reactive sequences. Points the paper makes about the study in general: Because allograft tissue specimens were not available, migration of donor-reactive T cells into the graft, rather than deletion, may have occurred. A significant post-transplant decrease in circulating donor-reactive CD4 TCRbeta sequences was observed in 5 of 8 subjects, irrespective of tolerance or HCV status. Because of small, heterogeneous patient numbers and non-standardized post-transplant time points, the conclusions were only preliminary. Once repertoire turnover was taken into account, donor-reactive detection showed a significant reduction for CD4 in 7 of 8 subjects and for CD8 in 8 of 8. Low numbers of available donor cells limited the measurable donor-reactive repertoire in two subjects. Donor-reactive sequences decreased more than third party-reactive sequences, which suggests partial antigen-specific deletion that was not related to withdrawal success.

Comments on this clone: This clone's antigen is unknown. No much larger clonotype is one base removed from it; base qualities were not supplied.

Thawed unstimulated PBMCs were stained for CD3, CD4 and CD8 and FACS-sorted into CD3+CD4+ and CD3+CD8+ populations. All 8 studied subjects were randomized to withdrawal of immunosuppression. The Qiagen DNeasy Blood and Tissue Kit was used for isolation of genomic DNA. High-throughput TCRbeta CDR3 sequencing of frozen genomic DNA was performed by immunoSEQ, with PCR amplification, mapping, bias correction and internal controls included. The authors processed their data as follows. Productive rearrangements were retained, and unique TCRbeta sequences were defined by the CDR3 nucleotide sequence together with the V and J gene. For a sequence to be called donor-reactive, it needed a frequency of at least 0.01% and at least 5-fold expansion in CFSE-low cells compared with unstimulated pre-transplant cells. Minimum frequency thresholds were set for each subject based on the unstimulated sample with the lowest template count, ensuring at least 90% detection power. Jensen-Shannon divergence between the top 1000 TCRbeta sequences post-transplant and pre-transplant was used to measure repertoire turnover. Changes in detection of donor-reactive sequences were assessed with two-sided Fisher's exact tests. TCRdb's version of the immuneACCESS table is confined to in-frame rearrangements and falls short of the full clone set. An unresolved V gene accounts for under half of the shortfall where checked; the remainder is of unknown origin. From that table come the V and J calls and clone size; the DNA was used to work out D and trimming. Within this sample are about 75,000 clones, with less than 90% of them counted one time only. 2.1% of the sample is held by the ten biggest clonotypes.

The sequencing here drew on CD4+ T cells from blood, taken around 50 months after liver transplant. This sequence was found in a human patient who received a liver transplant. Following a transplant, some T cells may be graft donor cells, not patient cells.

The nucleotide sequence reads TGTGCCAGCAGCTTAGCGTTCCAAGGCTACACCTTC. This sequence encodes CASSLAFQGYTF. Recombination linked TRBV7-2 to TRBJ1-2, with no reliable assignment of the D segment. Per the germline V gene, SGHTA is the CDR1 and FQGNSA is the CDR2. The CDR3, cysteine through phenylalanine, is 12 amino acids long. The DNA shown is the 36-base CDR3, in frame from base 1. The trim is 0 bases for V and 8 bases for J, with a gap of 7 bases between the germline ends. The reference TRBV7-2 and TRBJ1-2 proteins fill in what lies around the CDR3, so the full variable domain reads GAGVSQSPSNKVTEKGKDVELRCDPISGHTALYWYRQSLGQGLEFLIYFQGNSAPDKSGLPSDRFSAERTGGSVSTLTIQRTQQEDSAVYLCASSLAFQGYTFGSGTRLTVV.